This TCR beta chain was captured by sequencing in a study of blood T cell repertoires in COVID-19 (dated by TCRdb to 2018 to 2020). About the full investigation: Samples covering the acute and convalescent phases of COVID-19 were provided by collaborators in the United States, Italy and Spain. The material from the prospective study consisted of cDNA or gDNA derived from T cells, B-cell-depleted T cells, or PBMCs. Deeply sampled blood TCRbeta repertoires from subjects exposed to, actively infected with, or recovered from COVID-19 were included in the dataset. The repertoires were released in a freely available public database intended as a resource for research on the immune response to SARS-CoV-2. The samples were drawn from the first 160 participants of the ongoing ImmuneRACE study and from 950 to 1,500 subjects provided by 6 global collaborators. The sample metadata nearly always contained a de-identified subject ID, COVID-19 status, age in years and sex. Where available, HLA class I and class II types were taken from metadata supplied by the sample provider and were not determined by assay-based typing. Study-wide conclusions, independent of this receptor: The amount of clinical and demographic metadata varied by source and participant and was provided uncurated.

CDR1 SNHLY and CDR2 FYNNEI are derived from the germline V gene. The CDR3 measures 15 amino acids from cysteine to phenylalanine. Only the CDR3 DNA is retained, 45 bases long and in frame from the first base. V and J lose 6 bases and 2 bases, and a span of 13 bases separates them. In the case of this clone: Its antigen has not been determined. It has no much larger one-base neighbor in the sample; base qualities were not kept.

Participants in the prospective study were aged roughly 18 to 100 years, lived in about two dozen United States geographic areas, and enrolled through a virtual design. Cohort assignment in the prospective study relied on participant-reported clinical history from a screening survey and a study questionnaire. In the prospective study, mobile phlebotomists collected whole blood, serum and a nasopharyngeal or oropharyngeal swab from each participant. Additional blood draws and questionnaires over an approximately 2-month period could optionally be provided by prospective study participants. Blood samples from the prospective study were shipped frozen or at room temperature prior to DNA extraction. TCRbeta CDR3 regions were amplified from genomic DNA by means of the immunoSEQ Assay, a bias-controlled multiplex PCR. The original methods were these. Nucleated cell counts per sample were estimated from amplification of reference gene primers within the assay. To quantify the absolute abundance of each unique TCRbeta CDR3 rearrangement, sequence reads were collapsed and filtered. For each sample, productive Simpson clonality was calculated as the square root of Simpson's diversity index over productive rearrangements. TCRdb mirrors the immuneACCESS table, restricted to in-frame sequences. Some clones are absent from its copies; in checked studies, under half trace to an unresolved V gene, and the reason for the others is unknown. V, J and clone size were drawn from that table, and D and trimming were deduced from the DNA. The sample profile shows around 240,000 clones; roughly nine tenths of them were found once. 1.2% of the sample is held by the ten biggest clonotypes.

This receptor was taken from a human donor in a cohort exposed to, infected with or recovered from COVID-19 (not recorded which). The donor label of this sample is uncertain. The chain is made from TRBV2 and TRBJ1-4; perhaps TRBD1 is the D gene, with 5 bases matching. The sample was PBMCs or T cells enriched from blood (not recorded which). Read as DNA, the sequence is TGTGCCAGCAGCATTGTAGCAGGGACTAATGAAAAACTGTTTTTT. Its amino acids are CASSIVAGTNEKLFF.